The 15 T cell receptor beta chains below come from one sample, sequenced in a study of beta chain features in type 1 diabetes. Study outcomes and limitations: TCRB CDR3 length was moderately but significantly reduced in all four CD4+ subsets of Type 1 diabetes patients.

Which antigens these TCRs recognize remains unknown. Every bit of the isolated RNA underwent reverse transcription, so sequencing read expressed TCRB transcripts. The repertoire was sequenced with immunoSEQ multiplex PCR; TCRdb's copy has only in-frame clones and lacks some. The sample includes hundreds of thousands of clones, about an eighth seen only once; the top ten take 0.022%. The sample was naive CD4+ T cells from blood. All receptors come from a man aged 18 to 29 with type 1 diabetes.

The chain couples TRBV29-1 to TRBJ1-3; maybe TRBD1 (5 bases). V was clipped by 1 base and J by 0 bases, with 16 bases between them. Germline CDR1 SQVTM, CDR2 ANQGSEA. This CDR3 has 17 amino acids. The CDR3 sequence is CSVEGRGGLSSGNTIYF. CDR3 nucleotide sequence: TGCAGCGTTGAAGGTCGTGGGGGACTATCCTCTGGAAACACCATATATTTT.

The CDR3: CASSQDQGTLTQYF. In DNA form, the CDR3 reads TGCGCCAGCAGCCAAGATCAGGGCACCCTAACGCAGTATTTT. The chain joins TRBV4-1 to TRBJ2-3, with a possible D match to TRBD1 (5 bases). CDR3 length equals 14 residues. Between the trimmed V and J ends, which lost 0 bases and 9 bases, there was a span of 13 bases. Germline V gene data show CDR1 as MGHRA and CDR2 as YSYEKL.

This chain links TRBV29-1 with TRBJ2-7; D not resolved. CDR3 size: 11 residues. The V and J ends lost 4 bases and 5 bases respectively, with 9 bases between them. CDR1 is SQVTM, CDR2 ANQGSEA, per germline. The DNA for the CDR3 is TGCAGCGTTGCAAGGAAGGACGAGCAGTACTTC. Encoded protein: CSVARKDEQYF.

The V gene is TRBV7-9, the J gene TRBJ2-3; D remains ambiguous. This CDR3 comprises 15 residues. V was shortened by 1 base and J by 0 bases, with 8 bases between the two germline ends. Per the germline V gene, CDR1 is SEHNR and CDR2 is FQNEAQ (reference sequence). CDR3 DNA: TGTGCCAGCAGCTTAGTCGGTAGAAGCACAGATACGCAGTATTTT. Protein product: CASSLVGRSTDTQYF.

V usage is TRBV14 and J usage is TRBJ1-2; D is possibly TRBD1 (5 bases). V lost 4 bases and J 5 bases, leaving 8 bases between the germline ends. CDR1 SGHDN and CDR2 FVKESK come from the germline V gene. This CDR3 is 12 amino acids long. Here the CDR3 DNA reads TGTGCCAGCAGCCCCGGGGGATATGGCTACACCTTC. Translating gives CASSPGGYGYTF. The whole variable domain, remainder taken from reference TRBV14 and TRBJ1-2, is EAGVTQFPSHSVIEKGQTVTLRCDPISGHDNLYWYRRVMGKEIKFLLHFVKESKQDESGMPNNRFLAERTGGTYSTLKVQPAELEDSGVYFCASSPGGYGYTFGSGTRLTVV.

This clone was seen a handful of times. V gene TRBV10-2 combines with J gene TRBJ2-4, with a tentative D call TRBD2 (5 bases). Germline values: CDR1 WSHSY, CDR2 SAAADI. The germline V and J ends were trimmed by 6 bases and 7 bases, with 16 bases remaining between them. The length of the CDR3 is 14 residues. CDR3 in DNA: TGCGCCAGCAGAGACGGACTCCCAGCCAACATTCAGTACTTC. It yields the protein CASRDGLPANIQYF.

The chain joins TRBV30 to TRBJ1-1; no clear D. V was clipped by 4 bases and J by 8 bases, with 8 bases between them. Germline CDR1 reads GTSNPN; CDR2 reads SVGIG (reference sequence). The CDR3 consists of 10 residues. In DNA, the CDR3 is TGTGCCTGGAATCGGCAGGAAGCTTTCTTT. Translating it yields CAWNRQEAFF.

This clone was counted a few times. The chain couples TRBV7-6 to TRBJ2-3, with D possibly matching TRBD1 (6 bases). V was shortened by 5 bases and J by 2 bases, with 14 bases between the two germline ends. Germline lookup yields CDR1 SGHVS and CDR2 FNYEAQ. The CDR3 totals 15 residues. CDR3 in amino acids: CASSPSGHATDTQYF. The CDR3 nucleotides read TGTGCCAGCAGCCCATCGGGACACGCCACAGATACGCAGTATTTT.

This clone was detected a few times. The chain couples TRBV27 to TRBJ1-2; D remains ambiguous. This CDR3 is built from 15 residues. Germline V lookup: CDR1 MNHEY, CDR2 SMNVEV (reference sequence). V was clipped by 8 bases and J by 4 bases, with 20 bases between them. CDR3 in amino acids: CASQERARSPYGYTF. CDR3 sequence (DNA): TGTGCCAGCCAAGAAAGGGCACGGTCACCCTATGGCTACACCTTC.

The chain uses TRBV10-3 and TRBJ1-2, with D possibly being TRBD1 (6 bases). The CDR3 spans 14 residues. V dropped 3 bases and J dropped 7 bases, with 15 bases sitting between them. The germline V gene has CDR1 ENHRY and CDR2 SYGVKD. The CDR3 loop is CAISEPTGIGGYTF. In DNA form, the CDR3 reads TGTGCCATCAGTGAACCCACAGGGATAGGTGGCTACACCTTC.

This chain links TRBV4-1 with TRBJ2-7, with D possibly being TRBD2 (6 bases). The CDR3 consists of 18 residues. CDR1 is MGHRA, CDR2 YSYEKL, per germline. V was clipped by 0 bases and J by 3 bases, with 21 bases between them. The CDR3 DNA follows: TGCGCCAGCAGCCAAGATACCGGCCGGCCCGGGGGAAACTACGAGCAGTACTTC. This codes for CASSQDTGRPGGNYEQYF.

This chain joins TRBV23-1 and TRBJ1-2; 10 bases match TRBD1. TRBV23-1 has ORF status, its function being uncertain. The CDR3 is 18 amino acids. V shed 3 bases and J 3 bases; nucleotides not matched to a gene: 13. The CDR3 spells CASSQRARQGAYYYGYTF. Written as DNA, the CDR3 is TGCGCCAGCAGTCAGAGGGCTAGACAGGGGGCTTACTACTATGGCTACACCTTC.

The chain uses TRBV7-2 and TRBJ2-1; 15 bases map to TRBD2. The CDR3 is 16 amino acids. Germline-derived CDR1 and CDR2 are SGHTA and FQGNSA. Trimming removed 4 bases from V and 7 bases from J; junction bases left unmatched: 5. CDR3 amino acids: CASSWTSGGAGNEQFF. CDR3 nucleotide sequence: TGTGCCAGCAGCTGGACTAGCGGGGGGGCTGGGAATGAGCAGTTCTTC.

The J gene is TRBJ1-2, the V gene TRBV5-6, with unresolved D. The CDR3 sequence is 15 residues long. In germline, CDR1 is SGHDT, CDR2 YYEEEE. Trimming removed 6 bases from V and 8 bases from J, with 23 bases in between. CDR3 in amino acids: CASTPAVAGIAGYTF. As DNA, the CDR3 is TGTGCCAGCACCCCAGCCGTGGCGGGAATCGCGGGCTACACCTTC.

This clone has just a few counts. V and J are TRBV10-3 and TRBJ2-5; 7 positions match TRBD1. The trim removed 11 bases at V and 2 bases at J, leaving 8 bases unmatched. This CDR3 has 13 residues. CDR1 is ENHRY and CDR2 is SYGVKD in the germline V gene. In DNA form, the CDR3 reads TGTGCCTCCCGCACAGGGGTTCAAGAGACCCAGTACTTC. Protein sequence: CASRTGVQETQYF.